These 8 T cell receptor beta chains were sequenced from one sample in a study of cytomegalovirus exposure and HLA in healthy donors. The method was immunoSEQ multiplex PCR; TCRdb's version includes in-frame clones alone and lacks a portion of them. The table has fewer than 200,000 clones, 75% to 90% seen once; the top ten hold around 2.4%. Material: PBMCs. Receptor source: a woman aged 18-29 years in good health and CMV-seronegative.

This chain connects TRBV7-2 to TRBJ2-2; a weak D match, TRBD1 (5 bases). V was pared by 2 bases and J by 6 bases, with 10 bases between. The CDR3 sequence is 14 residues long. Germline V CDR1 and CDR2: SGHTA, FQGNSA. CDR3 region: CASSLPQGAGELFF. The CDR3 DNA reads as TGTGCCAGCAGCTTACCCCAAGGGGCCGGGGAGCTGTTTTTT. Combining the CDR3 with reference TRBV7-2 and TRBJ2-2 gives the whole variable domain GAGVSQSPSNKVTEKGKDVELRCDPISGHTALYWYRQSLGQGLEFLIYFQGNSAPDKSGLPSDRFSAERTGGSVSTLTIQRTQQEDSAVYLCASSLPQGAGELFFGEGSRLTVL.

This clone was picked up one time. The gene calls are TRBV5-1 and TRBJ2-7, with 7 bases aligning to TRBD1. V shed 3 bases and J 5 bases; nucleotides not matched to a gene: 11. This CDR3 contains 15 residues. Germline-derived CDR1 and CDR2 are SGHRS and YFSETQ. The CDR3 coding sequence is TGCGCCAGCAGCTGGGACAGCCCCGTCGTCAACGAGCAGTACTTC. Translation: CASSWDSPVVNEQYF.

The V gene is TRBV10-1, the J gene TRBJ2-7, with 8 bases matching TRBD2. Germline V gene sequence: CDR1 WNHNN, CDR2 SYGVQD (reference sequence). There are 14 residues in the CDR3. Losses at the gene ends were 6 bases for V and 2 bases for J; bases not matched to a gene: 6. CDR3 amino acids: CASSEAGGPYEQYF. As DNA, the CDR3 is TGCGCCAGCAGCGAGGCGGGGGGTCCCTACGAGCAGTACTTC.

The rearrangement links TRBV9 to TRBJ1-2; 7 bases fit TRBD1. Unmatched junction bases numbered 3, after V lost 0 bases and J lost 4 bases. The V gene's germline CDR1 is SGDLS and CDR2 YYNGEE. CDR3 length: 14 residues. CDR3 sequence reads: CASSVGTGGYGYTF. CDR3 coding DNA: TGTGCCAGCAGCGTAGGGACAGGAGGCTATGGCTACACCTTC.

The genes are TRBV10-1 and TRBJ2-3; TRBD1 might be the D (5 bases). The CDR3 covers 16 residues. The ends were cut back, 7 bases at V and 1 base at J, with 18 bases in the middle. In germline, CDR1 is WNHNN, CDR2 SYGVQD (reference sequence). The CDR3 reads CASIIAGLFGTDTQYF. The CDR3 DNA follows: TGCGCCAGCATCATAGCAGGGTTATTCGGCACAGATACGCAGTATTTT.

The rearrangement joins TRBV7-2 to TRBJ2-5, with a weak D call TRBD2 (6 bases). The CDR3 contains 16 residues. Looked up from germline, CDR1 is SGHTA and CDR2 is FQGNSA. V lost 1 base, J lost 2 bases, and 14 bases lay in between. In nucleotides, the CDR3 is TGTGCCAGCAGCTTAGTGCGGGGCCCGGGGCAAGAGACCCAGTACTTC. It translates to CASSLVRGPGQETQYF.

This sequence joins TRBV9 and TRBJ2-2; 7 bases are shared with TRBD1. The germline CDR1 and CDR2 sequences are SGDLS and YYNGEE. V trimming: 1 base; J trimming: 1 base; junction bases outside the gene matches: 10. The CDR3 length is 18 residues. CDR3 nucleotides: TGTGCCAGCAGCGTAAGGGGCGTAGGGACAGAGAACACCGGGGAGCTGTTTTTT. Protein product: CASSVRGVGTENTGELFF.

The chain employs TRBV5-6 and TRBJ2-3; tentative D call: TRBD1 (6 bases). Between the trimmed V and J ends, which lost 4 bases and 0 bases, there was a span of 18 bases. The CDR3 covers 17 residues. Per the germline V gene, CDR1 is SGHDT and CDR2 is YYEEEE. The CDR3 DNA follows: TGTGCCAGCAGCCGGAGTTATTTACAGGGAAGCACAGATACGCAGTATTTT. Translating it yields CASSRSYLQGSTDTQYF.